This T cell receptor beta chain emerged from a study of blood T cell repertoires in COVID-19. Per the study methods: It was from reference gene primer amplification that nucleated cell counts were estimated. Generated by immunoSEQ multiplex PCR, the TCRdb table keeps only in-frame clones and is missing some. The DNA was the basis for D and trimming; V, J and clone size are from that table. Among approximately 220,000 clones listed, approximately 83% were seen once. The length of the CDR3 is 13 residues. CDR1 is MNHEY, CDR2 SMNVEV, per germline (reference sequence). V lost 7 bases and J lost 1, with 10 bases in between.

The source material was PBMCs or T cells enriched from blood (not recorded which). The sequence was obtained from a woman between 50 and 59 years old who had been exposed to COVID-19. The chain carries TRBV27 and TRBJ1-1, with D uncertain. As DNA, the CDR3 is TGTGCCAGCATAGGACGGGAGAACACTGAAGCTTTCTTT. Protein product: CASIGRENTEAFF.